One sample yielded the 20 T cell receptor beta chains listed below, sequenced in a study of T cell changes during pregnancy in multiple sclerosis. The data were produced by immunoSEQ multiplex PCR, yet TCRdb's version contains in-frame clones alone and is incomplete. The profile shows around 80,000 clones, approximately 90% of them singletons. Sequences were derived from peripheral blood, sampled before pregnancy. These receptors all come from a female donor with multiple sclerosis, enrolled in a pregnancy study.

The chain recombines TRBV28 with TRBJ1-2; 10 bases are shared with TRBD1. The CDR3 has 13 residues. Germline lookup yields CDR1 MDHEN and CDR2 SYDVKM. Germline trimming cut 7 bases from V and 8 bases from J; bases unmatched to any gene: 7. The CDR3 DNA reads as TGTGCCAGCATTACGACAGGGGGCGAAGGCTACACCTTC. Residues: CASITTGGEGYTF.

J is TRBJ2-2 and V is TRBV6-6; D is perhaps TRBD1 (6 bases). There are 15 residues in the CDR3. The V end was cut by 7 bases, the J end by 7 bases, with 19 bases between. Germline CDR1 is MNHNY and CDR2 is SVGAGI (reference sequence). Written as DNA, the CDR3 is TGTGCCAGCACCTTAACCACAGGGCTAGGCGGGGAGCTGTTTTTT. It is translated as CASTLTTGLGGELFF.

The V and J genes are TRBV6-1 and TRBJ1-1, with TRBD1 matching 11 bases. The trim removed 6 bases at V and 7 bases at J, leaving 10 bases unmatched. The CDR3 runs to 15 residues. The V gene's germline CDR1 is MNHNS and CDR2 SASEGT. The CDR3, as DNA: TGTGCCAGCAGCGGGACAGGGGGTTGGGGAGTTGAAGCTTTCTTT. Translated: CASSGTGGWGVEAFF.

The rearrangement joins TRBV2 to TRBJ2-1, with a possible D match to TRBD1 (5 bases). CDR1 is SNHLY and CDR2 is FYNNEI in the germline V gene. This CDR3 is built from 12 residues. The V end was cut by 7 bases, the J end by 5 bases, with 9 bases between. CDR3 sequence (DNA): TGTGCCAGCATGGACACCCACAATGAGCAGTTCTTC. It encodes CASMDTHNEQFF.

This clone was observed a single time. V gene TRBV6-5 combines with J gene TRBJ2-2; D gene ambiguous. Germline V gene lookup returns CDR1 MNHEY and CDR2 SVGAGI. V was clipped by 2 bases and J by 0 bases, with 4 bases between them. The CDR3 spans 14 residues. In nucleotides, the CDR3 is TGTGCCAGCAGTTACAACTCGAACACCGGGGAGCTGTTTTTT. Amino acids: CASSYNSNTGELFF.

This chain's CDR3 is CASSQGTANQPQHF. The CDR3 bases are TGCGCCAGCAGCCAAGGGACAGCGAATCAGCCCCAGCATTTT. The gene calls are TRBV4-1 and TRBJ1-5, with D perhaps matching TRBD1 (6 bases). Looked up from germline, CDR1 is MGHRA and CDR2 is YSYEKL. V was shortened by 1 base and J by 4 bases, with 8 bases between the two germline ends. CDR3 length equals 14 residues.

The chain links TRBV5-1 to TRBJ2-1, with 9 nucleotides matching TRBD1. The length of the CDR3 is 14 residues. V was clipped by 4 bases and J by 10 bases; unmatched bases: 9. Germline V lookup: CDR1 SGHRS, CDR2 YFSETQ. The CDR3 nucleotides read TGCGCCAGCAGCCACTCACAGGGGGCTGGGGAGCAGTTCTTC. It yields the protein CASSHSQGAGEQFF.

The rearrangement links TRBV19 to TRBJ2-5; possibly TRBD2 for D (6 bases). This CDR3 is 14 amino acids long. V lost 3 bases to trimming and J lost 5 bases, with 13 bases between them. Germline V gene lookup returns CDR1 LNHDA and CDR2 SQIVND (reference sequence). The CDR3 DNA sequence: TGTGCCAGTAGTATTCGGGGGTTAAGGGAGACCCAGTACTTC. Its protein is CASSIRGLRETQYF.

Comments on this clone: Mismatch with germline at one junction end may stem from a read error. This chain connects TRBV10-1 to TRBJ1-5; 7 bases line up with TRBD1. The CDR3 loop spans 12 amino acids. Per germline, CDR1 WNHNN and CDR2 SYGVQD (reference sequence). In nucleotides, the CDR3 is TGCGCCGGCAGGGGGGACTATCAGCCCCAGCATTTT. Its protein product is CAGRGDYQPQHF.

The CDR3 coding sequence is TGTGCCAGCTCTCCCGACAGCCTGAATTACAATGAGCAGTTCTTC. Translated: CASSPDSLNYNEQFF. The rearrangement links TRBV18 to TRBJ2-1, with D maybe TRBD1 (5 bases). V was pared by 6 bases and J by 4 bases, with 16 bases between. This CDR3 has 15 residues. Germline V CDR1 and CDR2: KGHSH, LQKENI.

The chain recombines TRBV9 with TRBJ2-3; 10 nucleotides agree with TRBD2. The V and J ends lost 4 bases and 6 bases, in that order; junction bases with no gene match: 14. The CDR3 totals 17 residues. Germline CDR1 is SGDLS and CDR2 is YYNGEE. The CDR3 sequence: CASSPRTSGVAFDTQYF. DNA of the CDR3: TGTGCCAGCAGCCCACGGACTAGCGGAGTCGCGTTTGATACGCAGTATTTT.

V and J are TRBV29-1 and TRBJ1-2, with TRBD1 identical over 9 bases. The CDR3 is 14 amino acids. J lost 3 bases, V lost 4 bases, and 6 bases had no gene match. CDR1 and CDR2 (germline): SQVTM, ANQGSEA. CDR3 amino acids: CSVVRTGGDYGYTF. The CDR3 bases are TGCAGCGTTGTAAGAACAGGGGGCGACTATGGCTACACCTTC.

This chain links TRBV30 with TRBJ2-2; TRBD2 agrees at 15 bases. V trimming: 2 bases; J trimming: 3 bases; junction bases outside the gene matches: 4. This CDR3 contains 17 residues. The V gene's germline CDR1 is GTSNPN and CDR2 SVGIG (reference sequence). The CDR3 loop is CAWSRTSGGAHTGELFF. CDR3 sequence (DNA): TGTGCCTGGAGTAGGACTAGCGGGGGGGCTCACACCGGGGAGCTGTTTTTT.

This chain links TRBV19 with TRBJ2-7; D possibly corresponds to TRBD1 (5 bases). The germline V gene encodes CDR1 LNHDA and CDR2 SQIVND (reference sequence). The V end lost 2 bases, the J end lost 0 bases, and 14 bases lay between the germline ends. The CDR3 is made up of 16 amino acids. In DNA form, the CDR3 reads TGTGCCAGTAGTATAATGGGGCCGTCGAGCTCCTACGAGCAGTACTTC. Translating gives CASSIMGPSSSYEQYF.

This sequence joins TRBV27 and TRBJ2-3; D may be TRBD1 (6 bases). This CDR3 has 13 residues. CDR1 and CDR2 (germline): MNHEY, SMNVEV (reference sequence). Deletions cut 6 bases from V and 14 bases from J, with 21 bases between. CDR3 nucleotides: TGTGCCAGCAGCCCCTCAAGTTCAGGGGTCCGGTATTTT. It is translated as CASSPSSSGVRYF.

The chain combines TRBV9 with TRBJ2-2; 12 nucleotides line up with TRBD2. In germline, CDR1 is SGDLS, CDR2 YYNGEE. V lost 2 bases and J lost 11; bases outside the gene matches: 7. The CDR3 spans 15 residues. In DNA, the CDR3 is TGTGCCAGCAGCGTCGGACTAGCGGGGAACCAAGAGCTGTTTTTT. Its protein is CASSVGLAGNQELFF.

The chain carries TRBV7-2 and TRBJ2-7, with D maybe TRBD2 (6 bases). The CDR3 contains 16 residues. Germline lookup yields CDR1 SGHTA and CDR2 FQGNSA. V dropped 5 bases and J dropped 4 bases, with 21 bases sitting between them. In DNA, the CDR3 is TGTGCCAGCAGCATACAAGGCGGGGCGATACTTTACGAGCAGTACTTC. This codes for CASSIQGGAILYEQYF.

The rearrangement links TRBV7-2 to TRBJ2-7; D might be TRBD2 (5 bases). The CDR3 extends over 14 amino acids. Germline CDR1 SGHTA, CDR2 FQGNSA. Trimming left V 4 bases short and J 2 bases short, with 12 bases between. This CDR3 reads CASSYSIGAYEQYF. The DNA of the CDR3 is TGTGCCAGCAGCTACTCGATCGGGGCCTACGAGCAGTACTTC.

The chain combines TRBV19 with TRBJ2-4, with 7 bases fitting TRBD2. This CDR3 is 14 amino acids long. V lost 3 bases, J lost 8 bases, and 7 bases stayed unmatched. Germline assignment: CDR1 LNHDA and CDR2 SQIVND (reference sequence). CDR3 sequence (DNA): TGTGCCAGTAGTATCGGCGGGGGTAGGGACATTCAGTACTTC. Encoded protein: CASSIGGGRDIQYF.

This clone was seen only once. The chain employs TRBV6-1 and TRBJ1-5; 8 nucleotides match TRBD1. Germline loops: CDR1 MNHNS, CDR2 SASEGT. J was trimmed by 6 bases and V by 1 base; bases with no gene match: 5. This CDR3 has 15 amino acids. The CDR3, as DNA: TGTGCCAGCAGTGAAGAGACAGGGGATAGTCAGCCCCAGCATTTT. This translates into CASSEETGDSQPQHF.